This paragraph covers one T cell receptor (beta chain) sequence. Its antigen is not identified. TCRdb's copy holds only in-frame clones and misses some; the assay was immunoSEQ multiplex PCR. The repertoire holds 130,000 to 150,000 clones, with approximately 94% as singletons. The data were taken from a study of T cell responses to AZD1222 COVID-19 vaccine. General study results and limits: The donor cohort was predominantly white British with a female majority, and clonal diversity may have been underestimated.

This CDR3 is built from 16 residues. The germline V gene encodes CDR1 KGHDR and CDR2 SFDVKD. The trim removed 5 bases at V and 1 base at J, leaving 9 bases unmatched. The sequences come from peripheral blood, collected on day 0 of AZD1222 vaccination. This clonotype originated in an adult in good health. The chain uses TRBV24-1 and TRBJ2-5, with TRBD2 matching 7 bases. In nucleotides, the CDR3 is TGTGCCACCAGTGTCCCCGTAGCGGGCCTCCAAGAGACCCAGTACTTC. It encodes CATSVPVAGLQETQYF.